Listed here are 22 T cell receptor beta chains from one sample, sequenced in a study of T cell clonality in common variable immunodeficiency. Clones were read by immunoSEQ multiplex PCR, and TCRdb kept only the in-frame ones, dropping some. This sample carries about 66,000 clones, none of them present only once. Sequenced material: peripheral blood mononuclear cells. These receptors all come from a person aged 18 to 75 in good health.

At least ten counts were recorded for this clone. The read falls 3 residues short of the CDR3 end, and the missing part is taken from the germline J gene. This chain connects TRBV29-1 to TRBJ2-1, with 11 bases lining up with TRBD2. CDR1 and CDR2 from the germline V gene are SQVTM and ANQGSEA. Losses at the gene ends were 4 bases for V and 6 bases for J; bases not matched to a gene: 11. The CDR3 spans 16 residues. CDR3 protein: CSVAPVAGGQANEQFF. The covered CDR3 bases are TGCAGCGTTGCCCCCGTAGCGGGAGGGCAGGCCAATGAG.

This clone was seen at least ten times. The read ends 3 residues early relative to the CDR3; the germline J gene fills the gap. The chain has TRBV12-3 or TRBV12-4 and TRBJ2-7; 10 nucleotides line up with TRBD1. V lost 4 bases, J lost 3 bases, and 6 bases stayed unmatched. This CDR3 has 15 residues. The covered CDR3 bases are TGTGCCAGCAGTTCGGACAGGGGGGGGGTCTACGAG. Its protein is CASSSDRGGVYE. The full CDR3 reads CASSSDRGGVYEQYF.

This clone was observed at least ten times. The sequence runs out 3 residues before the end of the CDR3; the remainder is reconstructed from the germline J gene. The V call is TRBV6-2 or TRBV6-3, the J call TRBJ2-2; D is perhaps TRBD1 (6 bases). V lost 5 bases to trimming and J lost 2 bases, with 9 bases between them. There are 14 residues in the CDR3. Germline loops: CDR1 MNHEY, CDR2 SVGEGT. Here the CDR3 reads CASSPGHNTGELFF. The CDR3 bases that were read are TGTGCCAGCAGTCCGGGACATAACACCGGGGAG.

This clone was counted ten times or more. Read sequence stops 3 residues before the CDR3 end, and the germline J gene provides the missing end. The chain employs TRBV18 and TRBJ2-2; possibly TRBD2 for D (6 bases). V lost 6 bases and J 7 bases, leaving 12 bases between the germline ends. The CDR3 has 13 amino acids. Germline V gives CDR1 KGHSH, CDR2 LQKENI. CDR3 sequence reads: CASSPLEGGELFF. The CDR3 DNA, read in part, is TGTGCCAGCTCGCCCCTGGAGGGCGGGGAG.

Comments on this clone: The CDR3 end is not reached by the read, which stops 3 residues before it; the germline J gene fills it in. The chain combines TRBV19 with TRBJ2-2; D unresolved. Deletions cut 2 bases from V and 5 bases from J, with 9 bases between. The CDR3 totals 14 residues. The V gene's germline CDR1 is LNHDA and CDR2 SQIVND (reference sequence). The CDR3 bases that were read are TGTGCCAGTAGTATAAAAGCCGTAACCGGGGAG. This translates into CASSIKAVTGE. The full-length CDR3 reads as CASSIKAVTGELFF.

This clone was seen ten or more times. The CDR3 end falls 3 residues outside the read, so it is completed with the germline J gene. The gene calls are TRBV12-3 or TRBV12-4 and TRBJ1-2, with D possibly being TRBD1 (6 bases). The V end was cut by 3 bases, the J end by 4 bases, with 6 bases between. CDR3 length: 12 residues. This chain's CDR3 is CASSLTGYGYTF. The covered CDR3 bases are TGTGCCAGCAGTTTGACAGGCTATGGC.

For this clone: The observed sequence ends 3 residues before the CDR3 terminus, with the missing tail filled in from the germline J gene. The genes are TRBV5-3 and TRBJ2-5, with TRBD2 matching 10 bases. TRBV5-3 is sorted into the ORF group, with uncertain function. Trimming at V came to 4 bases and at J to 3 bases, leaving 15 bases not matched to a gene. The CDR3 covers 18 residues. CDR3 protein: CARSPNFGAAGGEETQYF. CDR3 DNA, as far as it was read: TGTGCCAGAAGCCCGAATTTCGGGGCAGCGGGAGGGGAAGAGACC.

This clone was observed many times. Read coverage stops 3 residues before the CDR3 terminus; the germline J gene supplies the remainder. This rearrangement joins TRBV20-1 to TRBJ1-6, with TRBD1 as a possible D gene (6 bases). V gave up 3 bases and J gave up 4 bases, with 13 bases separating them. The CDR3 covers 15 residues. Germline loops: CDR1 DFQATT, CDR2 SNEGSKA (reference sequence). The sequenced CDR3 bases are TGCAGTGCTAGTATCGGGGGGCCTTATAATTCACCC. Encoded protein: CSASIGGPYNSP. The complete CDR3 protein is CSASIGGPYNSPLHF.

This clone was detected ten times or more. The CDR3 end lies 3 residues beyond the end of the read and is filled in from the germline J gene. The chain carries TRBV5-4 and TRBJ2-1; D perhaps matches TRBD1 (6 bases). V was clipped by 0 bases and J by 6 bases, with 13 bases between them. Germline CDR1 is SGHNT and CDR2 is YYREEE (reference sequence). This CDR3 region has 15 residues. The CDR3 is CASSLAPGVGNEQFF. CDR3 bases read: TGTGCCAGCAGCTTGGCCCCAGGGGTTGGCAATGAG.

In its sample, this clone was seen many times. The read terminates 3 residues before the CDR3 end, so the remaining end is supplied by the germline J gene. V usage is TRBV20-1 and J usage is TRBJ2-7; the D is unclear. The CDR3 runs to 13 residues. V was cut by 5 bases and J by 3 bases, with 14 bases left in between. CDR1 and CDR2 (germline): DFQATT, SNEGSKA (reference sequence). CDR3: CSAGAWQDYEQYF. CDR3 DNA, as far as it was read: TGCAGTGCTGGAGCGTGGCAGGACTACGAG.

This clone has at least ten counts. The read gets to within 3 residues of the CDR3 end, and the germline J gene fills in the rest. The chain joins TRBV18 to TRBJ1-3; 7 nucleotides line up with TRBD1. CDR3 length: 14 amino acids. CDR1 KGHSH and CDR2 LQKENI come from the germline V gene. The V gene end was trimmed by 3 bases and the J gene end by 3 bases; junction bases not matched to a gene: 2. Incomplete CDR3 DNA: TGTGCCAGCTCACCCGGGACAGTTGGAAACACC. This gives the protein CASSPGTVGNT. The entire CDR3 is CASSPGTVGNTIYF.

This clone was counted ten times or more. The read ends 3 residues shy of where the CDR3 ends; the end is completed using the germline J gene. The chain uses TRBV5-1 and TRBJ2-7, with D perhaps matching TRBD1 (6 bases). Germline CDR1 SGHRS, CDR2 YFSETQ. Trimming took off 5 bases at V and 6 bases at J, with 18 bases between the two ends. The CDR3 extends over 14 amino acids. CDR3 DNA, as far as it was read: TGCGCCAGCAGTTATACAGGGAGCGGCCCCGAG. This translates into CASSYTGSGPE. The entire CDR3 sequence reads CASSYTGSGPEQYF.

This clone was counted ten times or more. The CDR3 goes on 3 residues after the read ends, and that part is filled in from the germline J gene. The rearrangement uses TRBV12-3 or TRBV12-4 and TRBJ1-5; D is perhaps TRBD1 (5 bases). Trimming removed 1 base at V and 7 bases at J, with 8 bases between. The CDR3 loop spans 13 amino acids. The CDR3 is CASSLEGRQPQHF. The CDR3 bases that were read are TGTGCCAGCAGTTTAGAGGGGAGACAGCCC.

This clone was found many times. The read comes to an end 3 residues before the CDR3 does, leaving the germline J gene to fill in the end. J is TRBJ2-5 and V is TRBV30; the match to TRBD1 covers 7 bases. CDR3 size: 13 residues. Germline trimming cut 2 bases from V and 5 bases from J; bases unmatched to any gene: 5. Germline values: CDR1 GTSNPN, CDR2 SVGIG (reference sequence). Incomplete CDR3 DNA: TGTGCCTGGAGTAAGACAGGGTTGGAGACC. Amino acids: CAWSKTGLET. The full CDR3 reads CAWSKTGLETQYF.

This clone was seen many times. The read gets to within 3 residues of the CDR3 end, and the germline J gene fills in the rest. The J gene is TRBJ2-1, the V gene TRBV28, with D tentatively TRBD2 (6 bases). V was trimmed by 4 bases and J by 9 bases, leaving 10 bases between them. Germline V lookup: CDR1 MDHEN, CDR2 SYDVKM. This CDR3 is built from 12 residues. Partial CDR3 DNA: TGTGCCAGCAGTTGGGGGACTTTTGAG. It specifies CASSWGTFE. The whole CDR3 reads CASSWGTFEQFF.

This clone was detected ten times or more. From the germline J gene comes the end of the CDR3, since the read stops 3 residues before it. The chain is built from TRBV7-3 and TRBJ1-1, with 8 bases lining up with TRBD1. Trimming cost V 5 bases and J 2 bases; bases outside gene matches: 7. The CDR3 runs 15 residues. Germline V gene data show CDR1 as SGHTA and CDR2 as FQGTGA. CDR3: CASSPGQGSNTEAFF. The CDR3 bases that were read are TGTGCCAGCAGCCCCGGACAGGGTAGCAACACTGAA.

This clone was found many times. Read sequence stops 3 residues before the CDR3 end, and the germline J gene provides the missing end. This chain connects TRBV20-1 to TRBJ2-7; D is unresolved. V lost 7 bases to trimming and J lost 6 bases, with 13 bases between them. The CDR3 has 11 residues. Germline CDR1 DFQATT, CDR2 SNEGSKA (reference sequence). CDR3 DNA (partial): TGCAGTGGACAAGGAGAAGGCGAG. Amino acids: CSGQGEGE. The CDR3, in full, reads CSGQGEGEQYF.

This clone came up many times. The read finishes 3 residues shy of the CDR3 end, and the germline J gene is used to complete it. The chain is built from TRBV5-1 and TRBJ2-6, with 10 positions matching TRBD2. CDR1 is SGHRS and CDR2 is YFSETQ in the germline V gene. This CDR3 has 17 amino acids. Germline trimming cut 0 bases from V and 3 bases from J; bases unmatched to any gene: 3. The chain's CDR3 is CASSLGGTSVGANVLTF. The part of the CDR3 DNA that was read is TGCGCCAGCAGCTTGGGAGGGACTAGCGTTGGGGCCAACGTC.

A note on this clone: The sequenced fragment ends 3 residues before the CDR3 boundary, so the rest is inferred from the germline J gene. Other nucleotide sequences from this sample produce the same CDR3. The chain employs TRBV5-1 and TRBJ2-7; the D gene is possibly TRBD1 (5 bases). V was pared by 0 bases and J by 5 bases, with 9 bases between. CDR3 length: 13 residues. Germline CDR1 and CDR2: SGHRS and YFSETQ. The CDR3 region is CASSLVQGHEQYF. The DNA read from the CDR3 is TGCGCCAGCAGCTTGGTCCAGGGTCACGAG.

This clone was seen ten or more times. From the germline J gene comes the end of the CDR3, since the read stops 3 residues before it. This sequence joins TRBV5-1 and TRBJ2-2; possibly TRBD1 for D (6 bases). Germline assignment: CDR1 SGHRS and CDR2 YFSETQ. The V end was cut by 0 bases, the J end by 5 bases, with 8 bases between. The CDR3 spans 14 residues. CDR3 DNA (partial): TGCGCCAGCAGCTTGGCAGGGGATACCGGGGAG. Amino acid sequence: CASSLAGDTGE. The full CDR3 sequence reads CASSLAGDTGELFF.

This clone has ten or more counts. The observed sequence ends 3 residues before the CDR3 terminus, with the missing tail filled in from the germline J gene. This chain uses TRBV2 with TRBJ2-7; possible D gene TRBD2, 6 bases. The CDR3 runs to 13 residues. Germline V lookup: CDR1 SNHLY, CDR2 FYNNEI. V was shortened by 5 bases and J by 6 bases, with 14 bases between the two germline ends. The sequenced CDR3 bases are TGTGCCAGCAGTACGGGACTCCCCCTCGAG. This codes for CASSTGLPLE. The whole CDR3 sequence reads CASSTGLPLEQYF.

Note on this clone: The sequenced fragment ends 3 residues before the CDR3 boundary, so the rest is inferred from the germline J gene. The rearrangement joins TRBV5-1 to TRBJ2-1, with TRBD2 matching over 7 bases. This CDR3 is 16 amino acids long. Germline V gives CDR1 SGHRS, CDR2 YFSETQ. J gave up 5 bases and V 4 bases, and 12 bases lay outside the gene matches. This chain's CDR3 is CASSKGPGGWHNEQFF. Incomplete CDR3 DNA: TGCGCCAGCAGCAAGGGACCGGGGGGATGGCACAATGAG.